The 26 T cell receptor beta chains below all came from one sample that was sequenced in a study of regulatory T cells in long-lasting Graves disease. Time point of the sample: persistent/refractory GD, antithyroid drugs over 5 years with positive TRAb. From PBMCs, RNA was extracted and then used to make the TCR library. Arm-PCR of CDR3 regions and iRepertoire HTBI primers were used to build TCR beta libraries. TCRdb used MiXCR to reprocess the multiplex PCR reads, holding one entry per CDR3 protein. There are 600,000 to 800,000 distinct CDR3 sequences in the sample; roughly 30% occur only once, and about 42% lies in the top ten. The sequenced sample was peripheral blood mononuclear cells (PBMCs), obtained when the disease was refractory, from a patient treated with antithyroid drugs. These receptor sequences come from a female donor with Graves disease.

The gene calls are TRBV4-1 and TRBJ1-4; 8 bases fit TRBD1. With V trimmed by 4 bases and J by 0 bases, 7 bases remained unmatched. Germline V gene data show CDR1 as MGHRA and CDR2 as YSYEKL. This CDR3 has 17 residues. CDR3 sequence reads: CASSPRGTGTTNEKLFF. The CDR3 DNA reads TGCGCCAGCAGCCCGCGCGGGACAGGTACAACTAATGAAAAACTGTTTTTT.

The genes are TRBV19 and TRBJ2-7; 9 nucleotides match TRBD2. The CDR3 consists of 15 residues. V lost 6 bases, J lost 2 bases, and 8 bases stayed unmatched. The germline V gene encodes CDR1 LNHDA and CDR2 SQIVND (reference sequence). In nucleotides, the CDR3 is TGTGCCAGTAGCTCTCGGCGGGAGGGAACCTACGAGCAGTACTTC. Amino acids: CASSSRREGTYEQYF.

This clonotype has a count of ten or more. The junction departs from the called germline gene at one end, perhaps through a read error. The chain recombines TRBV6-1 with TRBJ2-5; no clear D. This CDR3 comprises 17 residues. CDR1 is MNHNS and CDR2 is SASEGT in the germline V gene. The CDR3 protein is CASSMTVHRTAQGTQYF. The CDR3 DNA is TGTGCCAGCAGCATGACGGTACATCGAACGGCCCAAGGGACCCAGTACTTC.

V and J are TRBV6-1 and TRBJ1-6; 9 bases match TRBD1. The germline V gene encodes CDR1 MNHNS and CDR2 SASEGT. This CDR3 contains 15 residues. Losses at the gene ends were 3 bases for V and 9 bases for J; bases not matched to a gene: 6. CDR3 sequence: CASSDSGTGTSPLHF. DNA of the CDR3: TGTGCCAGCAGTGATTCCGGGACAGGGACTTCACCCCTCCACTTT.

This chain links TRBV12-5 with TRBJ1-1, with 9 bases identical to TRBD1. V lost 2 bases and J lost 5; bases outside the gene matches: 3. There are 14 residues in the CDR3. Germline CDR1 is LGHNT and CDR2 is FRNRAP. The CDR3 spells CASGLTGGLTEAFF. The CDR3 DNA is TGTGCTAGTGGTTTGACAGGGGGCCTTACTGAAGCTTTCTTT.

This clonotype was counted between two and nine times. This chain connects TRBV6-1 to TRBJ2-7; D ambiguous. Germline CDR1 reads MNHNS; CDR2 reads SASEGT. This CDR3 has 10 residues. The V end was cut by 4 bases, the J end by 5 bases, with 3 bases between. CDR3 protein: CASSVHEQYF. CDR3 coding DNA: TGTGCCAGCAGTGTCCACGAGCAGTACTTC.

Note on this clonotype: The junction shows a germline mismatch at one end, possibly a read error. The chain couples TRBV7-2 to TRBJ2-5, with TRBD2 matching 8 bases. The CDR3 has 20 residues. The germline CDR1 and CDR2 sequences are SGHTA and FQGNSA. CDR3 protein: CASSQDAFYRGGGPGETQYF. Here the CDR3 DNA reads TGCGCCAGCAGCCAAGATGCATTTTATCGGGGGGGAGGGCCAGGGGAGACCCAGTACTTC.

Written as DNA, the CDR3 is TGCAGTGCCAGCGCGACAGGAGTTGGCGAGCAGTACTTC. Protein sequence: CSASATGVGEQYF. J is TRBJ2-7 and V is TRBV20-1, with D tentatively TRBD1 (6 bases). The ends were cut back, 6 bases at V and 6 bases at J, with 18 bases in the middle. Germline CDR1 reads DFQATT; CDR2 reads SNEGSKA (reference sequence). The CDR3 spans 13 residues.

This clonotype appeared a few times. The J gene is TRBJ1-1, the V gene TRBV5-1; 11 nucleotides agree with TRBD1. V shed 3 bases and J 5 bases; nucleotides not matched to a gene: 3. In germline, CDR1 is SGHRS, CDR2 YFSETQ. The CDR3 has 14 amino acids. The CDR3 nucleotides are TGCGCCAGCAGCTGGCGGGACAGGGGGACTGAAGCTTTCTTT. Amino acids: CASSWRDRGTEAFF.

This clonotype was counted a few times. This sequence joins TRBV30 and TRBJ1-1; no reliable D call. V shed 3 bases and J shed 0 bases, with 11 bases lying between them. The length of the CDR3 is 14 residues. Germline V gives CDR1 GTSNPN, CDR2 SVGIG (reference sequence). The CDR3 DNA is TGTGCCTGGAGGAAGTCCCCCCTGAACACTGAAGCTTTCTTT. Translation gives CAWRKSPLNTEAFF.

This clonotype has only a few counts. The V gene is TRBV27, the J gene TRBJ1-1; D is uncertain. V shed 5 bases and J shed 4 bases, with 11 bases lying between them. This CDR3 contains 13 residues. Germline CDR1 and CDR2: MNHEY and SMNVEV (reference sequence). The chain's CDR3 is CASSLLPLTEAFF. CDR3 coding DNA: TGTGCCAGCAGTCTCCTCCCCCTCACTGAAGCTTTCTTT.

This clonotype was observed a handful of times. The rearrangement links TRBV3-1 to TRBJ2-7; weak D call: TRBD2 (7 bases). V gave up 4 bases and J gave up 7 bases, with 14 bases separating them. Germline V gene lookup returns CDR1 LGHDT and CDR2 YNNKEL (reference sequence). The CDR3 consists of 13 residues. The CDR3 is CASSPQGGGEQYF. CDR3 sequence (DNA): TGTGCCAGCAGCCCCCAAGGGGGAGGGGAGCAGTACTTC.

J is TRBJ1-1 and V is TRBV6-1; D is perhaps TRBD1 (6 bases). CDR1 is MNHNS and CDR2 is SASEGT in the germline V gene. Trimming pared 7 bases from V and 0 bases from J, leaving 18 bases between. The CDR3 has 16 amino acids. This chain's CDR3 is CASNFIQGRLNTEAFF. CDR3 DNA: TGTGCCAGCAACTTCATTCAGGGGCGGCTGAACACTGAAGCTTTCTTT.

This clonotype was counted ten times or more. The chain couples TRBV2 to TRBJ2-5; no definite D call. CDR1 is SNHLY and CDR2 is FYNNEI in the germline V gene. This CDR3 has 12 residues. Trimming removed 7 bases at V and 3 bases at J, with 9 bases between. CDR3: CASTTIKETQYF. The CDR3 region has the DNA TGTGCCAGCACTACCATAAAAGAGACCCAGTACTTC.

This clonotype appeared once. The chain couples TRBV6-1 to TRBJ2-1, with 11 positions matching TRBD2. Germline V gene data show CDR1 as MNHNS and CDR2 as SASEGT. V was clipped by 4 bases and J by 4 bases; unmatched bases: 6. The CDR3 runs 16 residues. The CDR3 bases are TGTGCCAGCAGTGTGACTAGCGGGGCACGATACAATGAGCAGTTCTTC. This codes for CASSVTSGARYNEQFF.

J is TRBJ2-5 and V is TRBV28; TRBD2 matches 8 bases. CDR3 size: 15 residues. After removal of 1 base from V and 7 bases from J, the junction contained 8 bases not matched to a gene. Germline CDR1 MDHEN, CDR2 SYDVKM. CDR3 in amino acids: CASSLLSGSGVTQYF. CDR3 sequence (DNA): TGTGCCAGCAGTTTATTGAGCGGGAGCGGGGTGACCCAGTACTTC.

This clonotype was counted many times. The gene calls are TRBV28 and TRBJ1-1; no clear D. Per the germline V gene, CDR1 is MDHEN and CDR2 is SYDVKM. The CDR3 is 13 amino acids. Deletions cut 3 bases from V and 1 base from J, with 6 bases between. CDR3 sequence reads: CASSLFRNTEAFF. For the CDR3, the DNA is TGTGCCAGCAGTTTGTTTCGGAACACTGAAGCTTTCTTT.

The chain recombines TRBV20-1 with TRBJ1-2, with TRBD1 as a possible D gene (6 bases). CDR3 length: 12 residues. V was pared by 5 bases and J by 4 bases, with 11 bases between. Germline V gene sequence: CDR1 DFQATT, CDR2 SNEGSKA (reference sequence). CDR3 sequence: CSAGDKSYGYTF. CDR3 DNA sequence: TGCAGTGCTGGGGACAAGTCCTATGGCTACACCTTC.

There are a few counts of this clonotype. The DNA of the CDR3 is TGTGCCACCAAACGGGACTACGAGCAGTACTTC. Amino acids: CATKRDYEQYF. J is TRBJ2-7 and V is TRBV10-3; possible D gene TRBD2, 5 bases. The CDR3 extends over 11 amino acids. Germline V gene lookup returns CDR1 ENHRY and CDR2 SYGVKD. Trimming removed 10 bases at V and 3 bases at J, with 10 bases between.

There are many counts of this clonotype. The V and J genes are TRBV20-1 and TRBJ2-7; 9 nucleotides match TRBD1. Germline CDR1 is DFQATT and CDR2 is SNEGSKA (reference sequence). The CDR3 sequence is 15 residues long. J lost 3 bases, V lost 2 bases, and 8 bases had no gene match. The CDR3 DNA sequence: TGCAGTGCTAGACACTCGGGACAGGGCCTCTACGAGCAGTACTTC. It is translated as CSARHSGQGLYEQYF.

This clonotype was counted a few times. The gene calls are TRBV5-1 and TRBJ1-1; D might be TRBD1 (5 bases). The germline V gene encodes CDR1 SGHRS and CDR2 YFSETQ. The CDR3 contains 14 residues. Trimming removed 0 bases at V and 11 bases at J, with 17 bases between. The CDR3: CASSLGTPRIDAFF. CDR3 in DNA: TGCGCCAGCAGCTTGGGGACACCTCGGATAGACGCTTTCTTT. The full variable domain, its missing parts supplied by reference TRBV5-1 and TRBJ1-1, is KAGVTQTPRYLIKTRGQQVTLSCSPISGHRSVSWYQQTPGQGLQFLFEYFSETQRNKGNFPGRFSGRQFSNSRSEMNVSTLELGDSALYLCASSLGTPRIDAFFGQGTRLTVV.

As DNA, the CDR3 is TGTGCCAGCAGCGTAGGGGAGGGCTGGGGCACTGAAGCTTTCTTT. It codes for CASSVGEGWGTEAFF. This chain connects TRBV9 to TRBJ1-1; no definite D call. The CDR3 loop spans 15 amino acids. V was cut by 0 bases and J by 4 bases, with 13 bases left in between. Germline loops: CDR1 SGDLS, CDR2 YYNGEE.

As DNA, the CDR3 is TGCGCCAGCAGCAAGGGAATCTCCTACGAGCAGTACTTC. This encodes CASSKGISYEQYF. The rearrangement uses TRBV5-1 and TRBJ2-7; D is ambiguous. This CDR3 has 13 residues. Per the germline V gene, CDR1 is SGHRS and CDR2 is YFSETQ. V was cut by 4 bases and J by 0 bases, with 8 bases left in between.

The chain combines TRBV28 with TRBJ2-5; no reliable D call. The DNA end lines up better with TRBJ2-1; the J call may be wrong. CDR3 length: 16 amino acids. Germline lookup yields CDR1 MDHEN and CDR2 SYDVKM. The CDR3 DNA reads as TGTGCCAGCAGTTTACCAGAGGAAGGTATATACAATGAGCAGTTCTTC. Residues: CASSLPEEGIYNEQFF.

The rearrangement joins TRBV30 to TRBJ1-1; D is possibly TRBD1 (5 bases). Trimming took off 0 bases at V and 4 bases at J, with 15 bases between the two ends. The germline gives CDR1 GTSNPN, CDR2 SVGIG (reference sequence). This CDR3 is 15 amino acids long. CDR3 sequence (DNA): TGTGCCTGGAGTGTAGGCAGGGTTAGGGTCACTGAAGCTTTCTTT. Translated: CAWSVGRVRVTEAFF.

This clonotype was counted between two and nine times. The chain recombines TRBV20-1 with TRBJ1-1, with TRBD1 matching 8 bases. CDR3 length: 14 amino acids. The junction had 7 bases not matched to a gene; V was cut back by 0 bases and J by 7 bases. Germline assignment: CDR1 DFQATT and CDR2 SNEGSKA (reference sequence). The DNA for the CDR3 is TGCAGTGCTAGAGATCAGGGGGCGCTGGGTGAAGCTTTCTTT. This codes for CSARDQGALGEAFF.